This is a list of T cell receptor beta chains from one sample in a study of cytomegalovirus exposure and HLA in healthy donors. Assay: immunoSEQ multiplex PCR; the TCRdb copy retains only in-frame clones and omits some. The sample has roughly 71,000 clones; 94% are singletons. Sequenced input: PBMCs. The receptors come from a young woman in good health and CMV-seronegative. Both conserved end residues are part of each CDR3. The D gene is left open where the match is weak. The size of a clone is reported for some rows only, either as once, few or many, or as a class for expanded clones.

J gene: TRBJ2-6; D gene: TRBD1; V gene: TRBV4-3; clone size: few; CDR3 protein: CASSHSGQALSGANVLTF
J gene: TRBJ2-2; D gene: TRBD2; V gene: TRBV7-8; clone size: NA; CDR3 protein: CASSLLRGGNTGELFF
J gene: TRBJ1-6; D gene: NA; V gene: TRBV7-2; clone size: NA; CDR3 protein: CASSEQGRNNSPLHF
J gene: TRBJ2-7; D gene: TRBD1; V gene: TRBV5-4; clone size: NA; CDR3 protein: CASSRDRAYEQYF
J gene: TRBJ1-6; D gene: TRBD1; V gene: TRBV18; clone size: NA; CDR3 protein: CASSDRENSPLHF
J gene: TRBJ1-4; D gene: TRBD1; V gene: TRBV5-1; clone size: NA; CDR3 protein: CASSLGTGGWEKLFF
J gene: TRBJ2-1; D gene: TRBD2; V gene: TRBV11-2; clone size: NA; CDR3 protein: CASSWTSGGYNNEQFF
J gene: TRBJ2-2; D gene: TRBD2; V gene: TRBV19; clone size: NA; CDR3 protein: CASSKKAGGPNTGELFF
J gene: TRBJ2-7; D gene: TRBD1; V gene: TRBV28; clone size: NA; CDR3 protein: CASRSGTGMHEQYF
J gene: TRBJ1-5; D gene: TRBD1; V gene: TRBV30; clone size: NA; CDR3 protein: CAWRTGQGEQPQHF